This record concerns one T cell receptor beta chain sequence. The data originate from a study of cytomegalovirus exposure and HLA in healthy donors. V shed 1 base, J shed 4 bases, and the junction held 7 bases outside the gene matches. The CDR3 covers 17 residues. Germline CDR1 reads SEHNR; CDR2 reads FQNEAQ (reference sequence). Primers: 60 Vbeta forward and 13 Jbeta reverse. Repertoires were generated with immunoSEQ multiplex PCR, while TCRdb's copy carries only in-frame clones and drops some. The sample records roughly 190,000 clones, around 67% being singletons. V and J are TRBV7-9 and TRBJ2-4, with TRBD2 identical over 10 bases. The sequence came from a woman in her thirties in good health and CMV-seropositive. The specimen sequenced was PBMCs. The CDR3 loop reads CASSLGGLAGVKNIQYF. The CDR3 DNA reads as TGTGCCAGCAGCTTAGGTGGTCTAGCGGGAGTAAAAAACATTCAGTACTTC. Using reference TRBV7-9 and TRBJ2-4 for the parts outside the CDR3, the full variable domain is DTGVSQNPRHKITKRGQNVTFRCDPISEHNRLYWYRQTLGQGPEFLTYFQNEAQLEKSRLLSDRFSAERPKGSFSTLEIQRTEQGDSAMYLCASSLGGLAGVKNIQYFGAGTRLSVL.